The following is a TCR beta chain sequence with its context. During active infection, Seattle patients enrolled and were then monitored through disease. The sample belongs to a study of blood T cell repertoires in COVID-19. Across the study: Collection of acute and convalescent COVID-19 samples took place in the United States, Italy and Spain.

J was trimmed by 4 bases and V by 5 bases; bases with no gene match: 5. This CDR3 spans 14 amino acids. Germline V CDR1 and CDR2: SGHTA, FQGNSA. Assay used: immunoSEQ multiplex PCR; TCRdb lists only in-frame clones, some missing. This sample has some 200,000 clones, with roughly 90% found just once. This chain joins TRBV7-2 and TRBJ2-7, with 10 nucleotides matching TRBD2. This clonotype was obtained from a woman aged 60-70 years with COVID-19, enrolled during active disease. The source material was peripheral blood. The CDR3 coding sequence is TGTGCCAGCAGCCTTACTAGCGGGAAGTACGAGCAGTACTTC. It is translated as CASSLTSGKYEQYF.